This T cell receptor beta chain was sequenced during a study of T cells and Merkel cell carcinoma outcomes. Trimming pared 4 bases from V and 5 bases from J, leaving 16 bases between. There are 15 residues in the CDR3. Germline lookup yields CDR1 SGHDT and CDR2 YYEEEE. Findings of the study overall: Repertoire plus T-cell density reportedly predicted Merkel cell carcinoma outcomes.

TCRdb's copy holds only in-frame clones and misses some; the assay was immunoSEQ multiplex PCR. This table holds around 2,800 clones, about 75% found once. A remark on this clone: Its antigen is undetermined.

The sample taken for sequencing was tumor tissue from Merkel cell carcinoma. V is TRBV5-6 and J is TRBJ2-4; possible D gene TRBD1, 6 bases. This TCR derives from a human donor with Merkel cell carcinoma. Here the CDR3 DNA reads TGTGCCAGCAGCAGCTTTGGACAGCTGGAAAACATTCAGTACTTC. Protein sequence: CASSSFGQLENIQYF. The complete variable domain, with remaining parts taken from reference TRBV5-6 and TRBJ2-4, reads DAGVTQSPTHLIKTRGQQVTLRCSPKSGHDTVSWYQQALGQGPQFIFQYYEEEERQRGNFPDRFSGHQFPNYSSELNVNALLLGDSALYLCASSSFGQLENIQYFGAGTRLSVL.